This T cell receptor beta chain was profiled in a study of T cells in localized non-small cell lung cancer. Study-level results: Heterogeneity remains possible because sequencing was limited to only one tumor region. Uninvolved neighboring lung showed the greatest T cell clonality, exceeding tumor.

This CDR3 has 15 amino acids. V gave up 5 bases and J gave up 1 base, with 14 bases separating them. Looked up from germline, CDR1 is SGHAT and CDR2 is FQNNGV. On this clone itself: The target antigen is unknown.

Clones were read by immunoSEQ multiplex PCR, and TCRdb kept only the in-frame ones, dropping some. The sample lists fewer than 75,000 clones; roughly 84% were seen once. This sequence originates from a female donor older than 55 with stage I lung adenocarcinoma. This specimen was peripheral blood, taken before any cancer treatment. The chain recombines TRBV11-2 with TRBJ1-1; D might be TRBD1 (6 bases). The CDR3 region is CASSESGGPNTEAFF. CDR3 in DNA: TGTGCCAGCAGCGAAAGTGGGGGGCCGAACACTGAAGCTTTCTTT.